Listed below are T cell receptor beta chains from one sample, sequenced in a study of T-cell reconstitution after alpha-beta-depleted transplantation in children. TCRdb called the PCR reads again in MiXCR, with one record for every CDR3 protein. The repertoire holds 700,000 to 850,000 distinct CDR3 sequences, with 15% to 20% as singletons. Source: PBMCs, mostly from graft donor cells, taken 360 days after TCRalphabeta/CD19-depleted stem cell transplant. These receptors all come from a male patient younger than 18 who had a stem cell transplant for acute lymphoblastic leukemia, so the T cells may come from the graft donor. Both conserved end residues are part of each CDR3. A D gene is named only where the DNA matches it firmly. Clone sizes are given selectively: once, few, many, or a class where the clone is expanded.

>.|TRBJ2-4|TRBV5-1|few
CASSTIRGNIQYF
TGCGCCAGCAGCACCATCAGGGGTAACATTCAGTACTTC
>TRBD2|TRBJ2-1|TRBV7-8|many
CASSFGSGRSDEQFF
TGTGCCAGCAGCTTCGGTAGCGGGAGGTCCGATGAGCAGTTCTTC
>TRBD2|TRBJ2-7|TRBV20-1|many
CSARVVSGGLSYEQYF
TGCAGTGCTAGGGTGGTTTCGGGGGGACTCTCCTACGAGCAGTACTTC
>TRBD2|TRBJ2-7|TRBV19|many
CASSAQGGYEQYF
TGTGCCAGTAGTGCTCAGGGAGGGTACGAGCAGTACTTC
>TRBD2|TRBJ2-1|TRBV5-1|many
CASKRLAEYNEQFF
TGCGCCAGCAAACGACTAGCGGAGTACAATGAGCAGTTCTTC
>.|TRBJ2-7|TRBV29-1|.
CSVEDRWRYF
TGCAGCGTTGAAGATCGGTGGAGATACTTC
>.|TRBJ2-1|TRBV24-1|.
CATSDLPGQYEQFF
TGTGCCACCAGTGATTTGCCGGGGCAGTATGAGCAGTTCTTC
>.|TRBJ2-7|TRBV5-1|few
CASKTEWDGYYEQYF
TGCGCCAGCAAAACGGAATGGGACGGCTACTACGAGCAGTACTTC
>.|TRBJ2-5|TRBV3-1|.
CASSLGRGLVYETQYF
TGTGCCAGCAGCCTTGGCCGGGGGCTAGTCTACGAGACCCAGTACTTC
>.|TRBJ1-5|TRBV2|.
CASNLGGSHQPQHF
TGTGCCAGCAACTTGGGGGGGAGCCATCAGCCCCAGCATTTT
>.|TRBJ1-6|TRBV5-1|.
CASSSSPVDYNSPLHF
TGCGCCAGCAGCTCCTCCCCGGTCGACTATAATTCACCCCTCCACTTT
>TRBD2|TRBJ2-1|TRBV5-1|few
CASSLTIAGLRSTEQFF
TGCGCCAGCAGCTTGACAATAGCGGGACTGCGTTCTACTGAGCAGTTCTTC
>.|TRBJ1-2|TRBV18|.
CASSPTGMNGYTF
TGTGCCAGCTCACCAACAGGGATGAACGGCTACACCTTC
>.|TRBJ2-3|TRBV5-1|few
CASRYQPSTDTQYF
TGCGCCAGCAGGTATCAGCCGAGCACAGATACGCAGTATTTT
>TRBD2|TRBJ2-1|TRBV11-3|.
CASSSRLAGEQFF
TGTGCCAGCAGCTCCCGACTAGCGGGAGAGCAGTTCTTC
>.|TRBJ2-7|TRBV3-1|many
CASSPRGGRRVHEQYF
TGTGCCAGCAGCCCCCGTGGCGGACGGAGGGTCCACGAGCAGTACTTC
>.|TRBJ1-1|TRBV5-6|.
CASSFGLQGVETEAFF
TGTGCCAGCAGCTTTGGTCTACAGGGAGTAGAGACTGAAGCTTTCTTT
>.|TRBJ1-3|TRBV15|few
CATSRRESGNTIYF
TGTGCCACCAGCAGGCGGGAATCTGGAAACACCATATATTTT
>.|TRBJ1-5|TRBV14|few
CASSQETHQPQHF
TGTGCCAGCAGCCAAGAGACCCATCAGCCCCAGCATTTT
>TRBD2|TRBJ2-1|TRBV15|few
CATRGLAAYNEQFF
TGTGCCACCAGAGGACTAGCGGCCTACAATGAGCAGTTCTTC
>.|TRBJ2-3|TRBV7-2|.
CASSLVTGARTDTQYF
TGTGCCAGCAGCTTAGTTACGGGAGCGAGAACAGATACGCAGTATTTT
>.|TRBJ2-1|TRBV6-5|.
CASRRGGVLGNEQFF
TGTGCCAGTCGGAGGGGGGGAGTATTGGGAAATGAGCAGTTCTTC
>.|TRBJ1-1|TRBV29-1|many
CSGSANTEAFF
TGCAGCGGCAGTGCGAACACTGAAGCTTTCTTT
>.|TRBJ2-1|TRBV2|once
CASGKSYEQFF
TGTGCCAGCGGCAAGAGCTATGAGCAGTTCTTC
>TRBD2|TRBJ2-2|TRBV7-9|few
CASRVEIGLADTGELFF
TGTGCCAGCAGAGTTGAGATTGGACTAGCGGACACCGGGGAGCTGTTTTTT
>TRBD2|TRBJ2-1|TRBV20-1|few
CCARGLADLYNEQFF
TGCTGTGCTAGGGGACTAGCGGATCTCTACAATGAGCAGTTCTTC
>.|TRBJ1-2|TRBV27|.
CASSSFPGLAVMGYTF
TGTGCCAGCAGTTCCTTCCCGGGACTGGCGGTAATGGGCTACACCTTC
>.|TRBJ2-5|TRBV10-2|.
CASREMQETQYF
TGCGCCAGCAGAGAGATGCAAGAGACCCAGTACTTC
>.|TRBJ2-2|TRBV6-1|few
CASSASVENTGELFF
TGTGCCAGCAGCGCTAGCGTCGAGAACACCGGGGAGCTGTTTTTT
>TRBD1|TRBJ2-7|TRBV7-7|once
CASSLVVPGQGIDEQYF
TGTGCCAGCAGCTTAGTTGTTCCCGGACAGGGGATCGACGAGCAGTACTTC
>.|TRBJ1-4|TRBV18|many
CASSPQGLNEKLFF
TGTGCCAGCTCACCACAGGGCTTGAATGAAAAACTGTTTTTT
>TRBD2|TRBJ2-1|TRBV20-1|.
CSAKALADSYNEQFF
TGCAGTGCTAAGGCCCTAGCGGACTCCTACAATGAGCAGTTCTTC
>.|TRBJ2-5|TRBV11-1|.
CASRRDQETQYF
TGTGCCAGCCGCAGGGATCAAGAGACCCAGTACTTC
>.|TRBJ2-7|TRBV3-1|.
CASSHTGEVDEQYF
TGTGCCAGCAGCCACACAGGAGAAGTTGACGAGCAGTACTTC
>TRBD2|TRBJ2-7|TRBV5-1|few
CASSLGSSGNPYEQYF
TGCGCCAGCAGCTTGGGATCTAGCGGGAACCCCTACGAGCAGTACTTC
>.|TRBJ2-6|TRBV27|.
CASSLWGMLSGANVLAF
TGTGCCAGCAGTTTATGGGGGATGTTATCTGGGGCCAACGTCCTGGCTTTC
>TRBD2|TRBJ2-7|TRBV19|.
CASSTGPGLAVYEQYF
TGTGCCAGTAGTACCGGACCGGGACTAGCGGTCTACGAGCAGTACTTC
>.|TRBJ2-1|TRBV7-8|many
CASSSLQGNEQFF
TGTGCCAGCAGCTCCTTACAGGGCAATGAGCAGTTCTTC
>TRBD1|TRBJ1-2|TRBV6-6|few
CASIDRGRYGYTF
TGTGCCAGCATTGACAGGGGAAGGTATGGCTACACCTTC
>.|TRBJ2-5|TRBV4-2|few
CASSLERRSQETQYF
TGTGCCAGCAGCCTGGAACGAAGAAGCCAAGAGACCCAGTACTTC
>TRBD2|TRBJ2-2|TRBV7-3|few
CASSLRSLAGGDNTGELFF
TGTGCCAGCAGCTTAAGGTCCCTAGCGGGAGGAGACAACACCGGGGAGCTGTTTTTT
>.|TRBJ2-7|TRBV6-6|few
CASSYSGVREQYF
TGTGCCAGCAGTTACTCCGGGGTGCGCGAGCAGTACTTC
>.|TRBJ2-1|TRBV29-1|.
CSVVYSGARFYSYNEQFF
TGCAGCGTTGTTTATTCGGGGGCGAGATTCTACTCCTACAATGAGCAGTTCTTC
>.|TRBJ2-3|TRBV11-2|.
CASSYTRSTDTQYF
TGTGCCAGCAGCTACACGAGGAGCACAGATACGCAGTATTTT
>TRBD2|TRBJ2-7|TRBV7-8|few
CASSLVGTSGTYEQYF
TGTGCCAGCAGCTTAGTAGGGACTAGCGGAACCTACGAGCAGTACTTC
>TRBD2|TRBJ2-3|TRBV27|many
CASSILAGFADTQYF
TGTGCCAGCAGCATACTAGCGGGATTCGCAGATACGCAGTATTTT
>.|TRBJ1-3|TRBV29-1|.
CSVERSRIGNTIYF
TGCAGCGTTGAAAGGTCGAGGATTGGAAACACCATATATTTT
>.|TRBJ2-2|TRBV5-1|.
CASRNGINTGELFF
TGCGCCAGCAGAAACGGGATCAACACCGGGGAGCTGTTTTTT
>TRBD2|TRBJ2-5|TRBV15|.
CATSPFTSEETQYF
TGTGCCACCAGCCCTTTTACTAGCGAAGAGACCCAGTACTTC
>TRBD2|TRBJ2-7|TRBV20-1|many
CSLPAGDVYEQYF
TGCAGTCTTCCCGCGGGAGATGTCTACGAGCAGTACTTC